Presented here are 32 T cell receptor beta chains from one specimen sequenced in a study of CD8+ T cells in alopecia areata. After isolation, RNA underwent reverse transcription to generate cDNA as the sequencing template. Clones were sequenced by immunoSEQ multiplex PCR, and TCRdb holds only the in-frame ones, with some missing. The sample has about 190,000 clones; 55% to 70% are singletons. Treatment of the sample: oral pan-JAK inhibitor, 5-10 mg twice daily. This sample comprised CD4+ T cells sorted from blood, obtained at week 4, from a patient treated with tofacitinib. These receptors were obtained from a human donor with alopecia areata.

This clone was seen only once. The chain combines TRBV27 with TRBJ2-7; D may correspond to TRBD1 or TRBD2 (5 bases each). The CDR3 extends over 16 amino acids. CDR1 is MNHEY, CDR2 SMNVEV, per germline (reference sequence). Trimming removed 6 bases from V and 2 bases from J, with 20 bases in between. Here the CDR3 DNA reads TGTGCCAGCAGGAGGTTACCGGGACCCAAAACCTACGAGCAGTACTTC. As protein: CASRRLPGPKTYEQYF.

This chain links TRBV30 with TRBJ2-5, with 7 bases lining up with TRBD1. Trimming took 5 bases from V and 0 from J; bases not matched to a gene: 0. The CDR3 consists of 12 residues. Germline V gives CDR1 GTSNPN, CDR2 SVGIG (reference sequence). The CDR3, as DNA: TGTGCCTGGGACAGGGACCAAGAGACCCAGTACTTC. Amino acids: CAWDRDQETQYF.

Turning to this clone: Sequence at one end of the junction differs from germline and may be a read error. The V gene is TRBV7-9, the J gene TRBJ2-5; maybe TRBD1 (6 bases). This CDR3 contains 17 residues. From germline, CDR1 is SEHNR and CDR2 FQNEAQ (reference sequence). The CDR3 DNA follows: TGTACCAGCAGCTTTATCGGGGTGGGCAGGGGACAAGAGACCCAGTACTTC. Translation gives CTSSFIGVGRGQETQYF.

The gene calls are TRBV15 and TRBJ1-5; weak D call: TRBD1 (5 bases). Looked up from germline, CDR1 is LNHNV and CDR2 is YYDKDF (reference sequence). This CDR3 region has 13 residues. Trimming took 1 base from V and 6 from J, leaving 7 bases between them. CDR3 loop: CATSRVQGQPQHF. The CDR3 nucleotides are TGTGCCACCAGCAGAGTGCAGGGTCAGCCCCAGCATTTT.

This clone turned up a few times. CDR3 DNA: TGCAGCGTTGTTCGAACAGATACGCAGTATTTT. Translation: CSVVRTDTQYF. This chain connects TRBV29-1 to TRBJ2-3; D gene ambiguous. The length of the CDR3 is 11 residues. The V gene lost 4 bases and the J gene lost 3 bases, with 5 bases spanning the gap. Germline V gives CDR1 SQVTM, CDR2 ANQGSEA.

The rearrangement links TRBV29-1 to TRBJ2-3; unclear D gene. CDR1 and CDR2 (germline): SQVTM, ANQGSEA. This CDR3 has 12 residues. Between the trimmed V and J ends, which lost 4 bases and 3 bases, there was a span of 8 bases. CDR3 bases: TGCAGCGTTGCTGAAGATACAGATACGCAGTATTTT. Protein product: CSVAEDTDTQYF.

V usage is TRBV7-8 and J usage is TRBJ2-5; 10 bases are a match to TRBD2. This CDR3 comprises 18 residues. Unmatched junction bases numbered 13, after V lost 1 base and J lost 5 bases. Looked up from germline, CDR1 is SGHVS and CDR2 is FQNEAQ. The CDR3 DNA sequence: TGTGCCAGCAGCTTAGGCTATGAGCGGGAGGGCCCACGGGAGACCCAGTACTTC. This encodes CASSLGYEREGPRETQYF.

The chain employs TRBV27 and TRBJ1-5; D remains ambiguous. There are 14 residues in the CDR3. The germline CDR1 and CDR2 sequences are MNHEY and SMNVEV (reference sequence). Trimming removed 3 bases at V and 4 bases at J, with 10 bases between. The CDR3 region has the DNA TGTGCCAGCAGTTTGTTCGGTCAGAATCAGCCCCAGCATTTT. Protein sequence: CASSLFGQNQPQHF.

Written as DNA, the CDR3 is TGTGCCAGCTCACCACCGCCTCTTGGAAGCTCCTACAATGAGCAGTTCTTC. It is translated as CASSPPPLGSSYNEQFF. The V and J genes are TRBV18 and TRBJ2-1; D remains unclear. The ends were cut back, 0 bases at V and 0 bases at J, with 12 bases in the middle. Germline V gives CDR1 KGHSH, CDR2 LQKENI. CDR3 length: 17 residues.

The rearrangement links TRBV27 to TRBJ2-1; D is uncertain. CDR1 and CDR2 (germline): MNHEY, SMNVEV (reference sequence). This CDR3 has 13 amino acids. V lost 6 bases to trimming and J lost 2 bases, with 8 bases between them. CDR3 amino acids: CASSRPPYNEQFF. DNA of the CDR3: TGTGCCAGCAGCCGCCCGCCCTACAATGAGCAGTTCTTC.

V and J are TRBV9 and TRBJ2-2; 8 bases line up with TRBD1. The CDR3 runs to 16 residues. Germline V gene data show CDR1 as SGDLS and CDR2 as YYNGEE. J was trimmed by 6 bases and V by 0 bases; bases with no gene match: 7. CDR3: CASSVVGTGWPGELFF. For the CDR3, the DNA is TGTGCCAGCAGCGTAGTCGGGACAGGTTGGCCCGGGGAGCTGTTTTTT.

CDR3 nucleotide sequence: TGCGCCAGCAGCTTGGCAGTTACCCAAGAGACCCAGTACTTC. Amino acids: CASSLAVTQETQYF. The chain is built from TRBV5-1 and TRBJ2-5; no clear D gene. V was shortened by 0 bases and J by 1 base, with 7 bases between the two germline ends. The CDR3 is made up of 14 amino acids. Germline V CDR1 and CDR2: SGHRS, YFSETQ.

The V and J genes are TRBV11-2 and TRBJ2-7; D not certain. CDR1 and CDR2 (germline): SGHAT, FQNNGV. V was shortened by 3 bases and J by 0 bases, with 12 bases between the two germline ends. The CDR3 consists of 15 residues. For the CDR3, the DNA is TGTGCCAGCAGCTTGCAAGCCATGAGCTCCTACGAGCAGTACTTC. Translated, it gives CASSLQAMSSYEQYF.

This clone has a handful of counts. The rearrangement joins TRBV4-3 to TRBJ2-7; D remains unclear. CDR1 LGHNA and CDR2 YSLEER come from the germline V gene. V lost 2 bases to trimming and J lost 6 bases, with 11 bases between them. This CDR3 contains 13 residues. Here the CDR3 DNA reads TGCGCCAGCAGCCAATCCTCCGTCGGCGAGCAGTACTTC. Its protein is CASSQSSVGEQYF.

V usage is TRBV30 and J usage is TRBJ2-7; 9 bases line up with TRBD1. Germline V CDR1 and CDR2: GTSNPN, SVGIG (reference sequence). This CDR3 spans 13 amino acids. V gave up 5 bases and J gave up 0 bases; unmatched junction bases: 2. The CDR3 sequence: CAWGTGPSYEQYF. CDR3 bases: TGTGCCTGGGGGACAGGGCCCTCCTACGAGCAGTACTTC.

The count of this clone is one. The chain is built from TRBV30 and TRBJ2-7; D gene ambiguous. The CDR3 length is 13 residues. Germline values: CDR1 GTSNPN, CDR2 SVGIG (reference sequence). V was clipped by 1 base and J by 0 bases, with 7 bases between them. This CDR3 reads CAWSGDFSYEQYF. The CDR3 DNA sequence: TGTGCCTGGAGTGGGGATTTCTCCTACGAGCAGTACTTC. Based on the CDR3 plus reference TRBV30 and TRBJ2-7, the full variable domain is SQTIHQWPATLVQPVGSPLSLECTVEGTSNPNLYWYRQAAGRGLQLLFYSVGIGQISSEVPQNLSASRPQDRQFILSSKKLLLSDSGFYLCAWSGDFSYEQYFGPGTRLTVT.

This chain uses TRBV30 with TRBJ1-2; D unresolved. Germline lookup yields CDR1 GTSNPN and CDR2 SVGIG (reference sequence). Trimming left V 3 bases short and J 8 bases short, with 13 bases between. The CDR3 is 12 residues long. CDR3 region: CAWSRGPSGYTF. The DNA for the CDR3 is TGTGCCTGGAGCCGAGGACCGAGCGGCTACACCTTC.

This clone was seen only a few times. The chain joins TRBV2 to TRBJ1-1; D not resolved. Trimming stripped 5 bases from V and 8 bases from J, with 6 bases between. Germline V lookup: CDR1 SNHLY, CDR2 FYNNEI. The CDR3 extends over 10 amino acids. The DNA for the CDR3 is TGTGCCAGCAGTTTGGGGGAAGCTTTCTTT. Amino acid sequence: CASSLGEAFF.

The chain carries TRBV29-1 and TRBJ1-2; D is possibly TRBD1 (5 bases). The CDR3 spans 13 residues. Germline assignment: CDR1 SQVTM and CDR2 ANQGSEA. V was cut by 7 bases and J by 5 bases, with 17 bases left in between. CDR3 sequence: CSGRDGENYGYTF. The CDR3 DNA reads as TGCAGCGGCCGGGACGGGGAAAATTATGGCTACACCTTC.

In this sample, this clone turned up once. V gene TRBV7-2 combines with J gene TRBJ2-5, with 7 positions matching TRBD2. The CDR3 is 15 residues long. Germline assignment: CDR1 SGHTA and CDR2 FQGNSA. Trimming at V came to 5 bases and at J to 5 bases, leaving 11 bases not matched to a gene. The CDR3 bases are TGTGCCAGCAGCCCAAGCCGGCAGGGAGGGGAGACCCAGTACTTC. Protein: CASSPSRQGGETQYF.

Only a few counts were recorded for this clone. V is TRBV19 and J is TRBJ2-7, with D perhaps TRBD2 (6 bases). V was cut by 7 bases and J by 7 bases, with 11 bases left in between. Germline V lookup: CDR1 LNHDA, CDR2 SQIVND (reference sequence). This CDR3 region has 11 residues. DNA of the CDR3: TGTGCCAGTACTCTGGGAGGAGAGCAGTACTTC. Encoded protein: CASTLGGEQYF.

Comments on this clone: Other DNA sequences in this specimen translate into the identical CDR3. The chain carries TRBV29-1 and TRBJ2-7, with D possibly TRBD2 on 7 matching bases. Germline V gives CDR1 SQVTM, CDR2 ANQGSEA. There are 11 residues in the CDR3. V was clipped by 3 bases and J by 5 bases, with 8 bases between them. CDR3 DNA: TGCAGCGTTGAGCGGGGGCACGAGCAGTACTTC. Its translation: CSVERGHEQYF.

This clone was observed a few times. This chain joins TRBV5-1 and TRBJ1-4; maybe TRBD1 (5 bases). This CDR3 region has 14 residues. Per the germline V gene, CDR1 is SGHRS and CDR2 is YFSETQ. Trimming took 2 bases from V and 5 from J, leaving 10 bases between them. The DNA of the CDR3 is TGCGCCAGCAGCTTAATGGGGCGGAATGAAAAACTGTTTTTT. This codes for CASSLMGRNEKLFF.

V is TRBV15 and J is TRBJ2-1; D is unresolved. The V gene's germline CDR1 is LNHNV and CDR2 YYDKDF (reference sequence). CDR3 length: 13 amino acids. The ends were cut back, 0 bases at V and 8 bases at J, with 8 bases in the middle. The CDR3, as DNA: TGTGCCACCAGCAGAGATCAAATGGATGAGCAGTTCTTC. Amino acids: CATSRDQMDEQFF.

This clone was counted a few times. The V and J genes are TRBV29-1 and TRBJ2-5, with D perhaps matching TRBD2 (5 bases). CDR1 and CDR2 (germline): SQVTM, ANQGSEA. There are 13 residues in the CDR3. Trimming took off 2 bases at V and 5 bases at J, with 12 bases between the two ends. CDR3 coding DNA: TGCAGCGTTGAATCCGAGAGAGGGGAGACCCAGTACTTC. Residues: CSVESERGETQYF.

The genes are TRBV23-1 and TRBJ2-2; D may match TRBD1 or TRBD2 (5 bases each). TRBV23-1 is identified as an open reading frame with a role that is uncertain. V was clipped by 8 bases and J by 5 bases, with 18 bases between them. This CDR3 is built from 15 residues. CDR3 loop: CASCIDGAQTGELFF. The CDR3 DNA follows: TGCGCCAGCTGCATTGACGGGGCGCAAACCGGGGAGCTGTTTTTT.

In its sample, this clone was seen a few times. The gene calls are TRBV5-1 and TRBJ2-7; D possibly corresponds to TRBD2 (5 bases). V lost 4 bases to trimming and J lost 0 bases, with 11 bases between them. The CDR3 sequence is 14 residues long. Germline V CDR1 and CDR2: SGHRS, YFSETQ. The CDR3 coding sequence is TGCGCCAGCAGCGCTCTGGGGAGCTCCTACGAGCAGTACTTC. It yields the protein CASSALGSSYEQYF. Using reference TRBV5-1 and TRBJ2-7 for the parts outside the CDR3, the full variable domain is KAGVTQTPRYLIKTRGQQVTLSCSPISGHRSVSWYQQTPGQGLQFLFEYFSETQRNKGNFPGRFSGRQFSNSRSEMNVSTLELGDSALYLCASSALGSSYEQYFGPGTRLTVT.

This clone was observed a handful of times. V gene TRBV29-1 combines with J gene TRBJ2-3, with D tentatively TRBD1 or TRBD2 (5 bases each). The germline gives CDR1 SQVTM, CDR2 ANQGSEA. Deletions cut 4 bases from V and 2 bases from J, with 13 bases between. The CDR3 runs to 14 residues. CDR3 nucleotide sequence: TGCAGCGTTGTGGGGGTGCGGGTCACAGATACGCAGTATTTT. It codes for CSVVGVRVTDTQYF.

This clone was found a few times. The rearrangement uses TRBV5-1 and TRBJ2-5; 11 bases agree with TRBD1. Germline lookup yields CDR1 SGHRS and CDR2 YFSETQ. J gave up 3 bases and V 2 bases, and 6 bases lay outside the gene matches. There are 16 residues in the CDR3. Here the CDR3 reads CASSFTGQGAKETQYF. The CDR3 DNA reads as TGCGCCAGCAGCTTCACCGGACAGGGGGCTAAAGAGACCCAGTACTTC. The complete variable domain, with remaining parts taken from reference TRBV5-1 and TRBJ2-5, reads KAGVTQTPRYLIKTRGQQVTLSCSPISGHRSVSWYQQTPGQGLQFLFEYFSETQRNKGNFPGRFSGRQFSNSRSEMNVSTLELGDSALYLCASSFTGQGAKETQYFGPGTRLLVL.

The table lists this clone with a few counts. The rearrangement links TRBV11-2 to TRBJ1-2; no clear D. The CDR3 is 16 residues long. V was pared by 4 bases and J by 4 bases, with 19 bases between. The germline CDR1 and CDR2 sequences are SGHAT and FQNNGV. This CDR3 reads CASSSLKRGIGYGYTF. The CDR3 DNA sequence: TGTGCCAGCAGCTCACTCAAGAGAGGTATTGGCTATGGCTACACCTTC.

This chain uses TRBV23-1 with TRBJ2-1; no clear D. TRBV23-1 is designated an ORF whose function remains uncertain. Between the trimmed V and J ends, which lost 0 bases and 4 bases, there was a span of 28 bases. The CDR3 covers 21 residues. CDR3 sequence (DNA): TGCGCCAGCAGTCAATCGAAGGGTGCTTGCGCACCCAGACCCGATTACAATGAGCAGTTCTTC. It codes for CASSQSKGACAPRPDYNEQFF.

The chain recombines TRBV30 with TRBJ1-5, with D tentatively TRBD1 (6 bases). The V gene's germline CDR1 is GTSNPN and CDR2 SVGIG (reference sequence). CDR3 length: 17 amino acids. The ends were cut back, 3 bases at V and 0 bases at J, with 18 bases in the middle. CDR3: CAWSRTWGQASNQPQHF. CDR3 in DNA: TGTGCCTGGAGCCGTACGTGGGGACAAGCTAGCAATCAGCCCCAGCATTTT. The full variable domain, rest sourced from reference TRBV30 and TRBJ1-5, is SQTIHQWPATLVQPVGSPLSLECTVEGTSNPNLYWYRQAAGRGLQLLFYSVGIGQISSEVPQNLSASRPQDRQFILSSKKLLLSDSGFYLCAWSRTWGQASNQPQHFGDGTRLSIL.